Listed here are 7 T cell receptor beta chains from one sample, sequenced in a study of CD4 T cells in relation to SARS-CoV-2 and coronaviruses. The data were produced by immunoSEQ multiplex PCR, yet TCRdb's version contains in-frame clones alone and is incomplete. The sample lists about 36,000 clones, around 85% occurring once. For these TCRs, the target antigens are not known. Sequencing input: naive CD4+ T cells from PBMCs, cultured in vitro. Specified subset: naive CD4+ T cells isolated by negative enrichment. These receptors were collected from an adult with COVID-19.

This sequence joins TRBV12-3 or TRBV12-4 and TRBJ2-7; D remains ambiguous. CDR3 size: 11 residues. The V gene lost 6 bases and the J gene lost 9 bases, with 12 bases spanning the gap. The CDR3 nucleotides read TGTGCCAGCAGCCACGAAACGCGGCAGTACTTC. This translates into CASSHETRQYF.

V gene TRBV5-1 combines with J gene TRBJ1-4, with D possibly being TRBD1 (5 bases). The length of the CDR3 is 15 residues. Trimming took 7 bases from V and 8 from J, leaving 21 bases between them. The germline V gene encodes CDR1 SGHRS and CDR2 YFSETQ. Here the CDR3 reads CASRRGVGVGEKLFF. As DNA, the CDR3 is TGCGCCAGCCGACGCGGAGTAGGGGTAGGGGAAAAACTGTTTTTT.

The rearrangement links TRBV5-4 to TRBJ2-5; TRBD2 matches at 7 bases. The CDR3 loop spans 15 amino acids. V gave up 3 bases and J gave up 1 base; unmatched junction bases: 6. Germline V gene lookup returns CDR1 SGHNT and CDR2 YYREEE (reference sequence). In DNA form, the CDR3 reads TGTGCCAGCAGCTCCCTTAGCGGGTCCCAAGAGACCCAGTACTTC. Translating gives CASSSLSGSQETQYF.

CDR3 amino acids: CATSDPGQGERTGELFF. CDR3 DNA: TGTGCCACCAGTGACCCAGGACAGGGAGAGCGCACCGGGGAGCTGTTTTTT. This chain uses TRBV24-1 with TRBJ2-2; 8 bases match TRBD1. After removal of 4 bases from V and 4 bases from J, the junction contained 10 bases not matched to a gene. Germline V gene lookup returns CDR1 KGHDR and CDR2 SFDVKD. The CDR3 is 17 amino acids.

This chain links TRBV28 with TRBJ1-2; D not certain. V lost 6 bases to trimming and J lost 4 bases, with 12 bases between them. Per the germline V gene, CDR1 is MDHEN and CDR2 is SYDVKM. This CDR3 spans 13 amino acids. As DNA, the CDR3 is TGTGCCAGCAGAATAGGTCCTGGCTATGGCTACACCTTC. Encoded protein: CASRIGPGYGYTF.

The chain uses TRBV5-1 and TRBJ2-1; the match to TRBD2 covers 7 bases. The germline CDR1 and CDR2 sequences are SGHRS and YFSETQ. Trimming took 1 base from V and 6 from J; bases not matched to a gene: 10. The CDR3 consists of 16 residues. The CDR3 DNA sequence: TGCGCCAGCAGCTTGATACGGGAGGCCCTCGGCAATGAGCAGTTCTTC. This translates into CASSLIREALGNEQFF.

The J gene is TRBJ2-1, the V gene TRBV7-3; perhaps TRBD2 as D (5 bases). The CDR3 loop spans 13 amino acids. The V and J ends lost 1 base and 9 bases respectively, with 10 bases between them. CDR1 and CDR2 from the germline V gene are SGHTA and FQGTGA. As DNA, the CDR3 is TGTGCCAGCAGCTTAATAAAGGAGGTTGAGCAGTTCTTC. Translation gives CASSLIKEVEQFF.